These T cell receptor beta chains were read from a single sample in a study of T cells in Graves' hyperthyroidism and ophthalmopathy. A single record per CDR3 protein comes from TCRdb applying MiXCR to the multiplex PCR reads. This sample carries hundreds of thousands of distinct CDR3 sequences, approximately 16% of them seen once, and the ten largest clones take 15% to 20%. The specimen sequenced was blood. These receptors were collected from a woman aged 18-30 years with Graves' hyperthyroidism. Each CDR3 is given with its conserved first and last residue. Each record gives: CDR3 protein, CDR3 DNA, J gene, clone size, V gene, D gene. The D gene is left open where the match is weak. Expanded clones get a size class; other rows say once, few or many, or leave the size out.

CDR3: CASSLAASGPYEQYF
DNA: TGCGCCAGCAGCTTGGCGGCTAGCGGACCCTACGAGCAGTACTTC
J: TRBJ2-7
size: .
V: TRBV5-1
D: TRBD2

CDR3: CASSPQGSTEAFF
DNA: TGTGCCAGCAGTCCCCAGGGTAGCACTGAAGCTTTCTTT
J: TRBJ1-1
size: few
V: TRBV2
D: .

CDR3: CSASSPGTDTQYF
DNA: TGCAGTGCTAGTTCCCCAGGCACAGATACGCAGTATTTT
J: TRBJ2-3
size: many
V: TRBV20-1
D: .

CDR3: CASSPPTGLMNTEAFF
DNA: TGTGCCAGCAGCCCTCCGACAGGACTCATGAACACTGAAGCTTTCTTT
J: TRBJ1-1
size: .
V: TRBV9
D: .

CDR3: CASSLVGTVGLAAYNEQFF
DNA: TGTGCCAGCAGCTTAGTTGGGACAGTGGGGCTAGCAGCCTACAATGAGCAGTTCTTC
J: TRBJ2-1
size: many
V: TRBV7-6
D: TRBD1

CDR3: CASSDGTSGTYEQYF
DNA: TGTGCCAGCAGTGACGGGACTAGCGGGACCTACGAGCAGTACTTC
J: TRBJ2-7
size: many
V: TRBV2
D: TRBD2

CDR3: CASSEVQGWSTDTQYF
DNA: TGTGCCAGCAGTGAAGTACAGGGATGGAGCACAGATACGCAGTATTTT
J: TRBJ2-3
size: many
V: TRBV2
D: .

CDR3: CASSLSLAQGTYEQYF
DNA: TGTGCCAGCAGCTTAAGTTTGGCCCAAGGAACCTACGAGCAGTACTTC
J: TRBJ2-7
size: few
V: TRBV7-8
D: .

CDR3: CASSQYTGSDFVGETQYF
DNA: TGTGCCAGCAGCCAGTACACAGGGTCGGACTTTGTCGGGGAGACCCAGTACTTC
J: TRBJ2-5
size: many
V: TRBV7-6
D: .

CDR3: CASSLSVSYEQFF
DNA: TGTGCCAGCAGTTTGTCAGTTTCATACGAGCAGTTCTTC
J: TRBJ2-1
size: once
V: TRBV12-3/TRBV12-4
D: .

CDR3: CASSPSPGQGWRYSNQPQHF
DNA: TGTGCCAGCAGCCCGTCGCCGGGACAGGGCTGGCGCTATAGCAATCAGCCCCAGCATTTT
J: TRBJ1-5
size: many
V: TRBV7-8
D: TRBD1

CDR3: CSANGRAGGSRDTQYF
DNA: TGCAGTGCCAACGGCCGGGCGGGGGGCTCGAGGGATACGCAGTATTTT
J: TRBJ2-3
size: many
V: TRBV20-1
D: TRBD2

CDR3: CASSPGQGASVSNQPQHF
DNA: TGTGCCAGCTCACCGGGACAGGGGGCATCGGTGAGCAATCAGCCCCAGCATTTT
J: TRBJ1-5
size: .
V: TRBV18
D: TRBD1

CDR3: CASSLAGGLAKNIQYF
DNA: TGTGCCAGCAGCTTAGCGGGGGGGCTAGCCAAAAACATTCAGTACTTC
J: TRBJ2-4
size: many
V: TRBV11-2
D: TRBD2

CDR3: CSAGSGTGYEQYF
DNA: TGCAGTGCTGGTTCAGGCACCGGCTACGAGCAGTACTTC
J: TRBJ2-7
size: many
V: TRBV20-1
D: .

CDR3: CAVQGAGNTIYF
DNA: TGTGCCGTTCAGGGGGCTGGAAACACCATATATTTT
J: TRBJ1-3
size: few
V: TRBV10-3
D: TRBD1

CDR3: CASSIASADTQYF
DNA: TGTGCCAGTAGTATCGCTAGCGCAGATACGCAGTATTTT
J: TRBJ2-3
size: few
V: TRBV19
D: .

CDR3: CASSHSRIEQFF
DNA: TGTGCCAGCAGCCACTCGCGGATTGAGCAGTTCTTC
J: TRBJ2-1
size: .
V: TRBV11-2
D: .

CDR3: CASSDQGPYGYTF
DNA: TGTGCCAGCAGCGACCAGGGCCCCTATGGCTACACCTTC
J: TRBJ1-2
size: few
V: TRBV7-9
D: .

CDR3: CASSTTDPTYEQYF
DNA: TGTGCCAGCAGCACCACAGACCCCACCTACGAGCAGTACTTC
J: TRBJ2-7
size: many
V: TRBV27
D: .

CDR3: CASRSTGIYGYTF
DNA: TGTGCCAGCAGATCGACAGGGATCTATGGCTACACCTTC
J: TRBJ1-2
size: many
V: TRBV12-3/TRBV12-4
D: TRBD1

CDR3: CATSDPMRNSYEQYF
DNA: TGTGCCACCAGTGACCCCATGCGGAACAGCTACGAGCAGTACTTC
J: TRBJ2-7
size: .
V: TRBV24-1
D: .

CDR3: CASSLGTRYSYEQYF
DNA: TGTGCCAGCAGCTTAGGGACACGGTACTCCTACGAGCAGTACTTC
J: TRBJ2-7
size: .
V: TRBV7-2
D: .

CDR3: CASSLGQGVSNTEAFF
DNA: TGTGCCAGCAGCTTGGGGCAGGGGGTCTCCAACACTGAAGCTTTCTTT
J: TRBJ1-1
size: many
V: TRBV5-5
D: TRBD1

CDR3: CASSLLFLGGGWNEQFF
DNA: TGTGCCAGCAGCTTGCTTTTCTTGGGGGGCGGATGGAATGAGCAGTTCTTC
J: TRBJ2-1
size: many
V: TRBV5-8
D: .

CDR3: CASSIVIFGVPEAFF
DNA: TGTGCCAGTAGTATAGTGATTTTCGGGGTACCCGAAGCTTTCTTT
J: TRBJ1-1
size: .
V: TRBV19
D: .

CDR3: CASSRVSSYGYTF
DNA: TGCGCCAGCAGCAGGGTTTCCAGCTATGGCTACACCTTC
J: TRBJ1-2
size: .
V: TRBV4-1
D: .

CDR3: CASSLGVRKTQYF
DNA: TGTGCCAGCAGTTTGGGGGTTCGAAAGACCCAGTACTTC
J: TRBJ2-5
size: many
V: TRBV12-3/TRBV12-4
D: .

CDR3: CASSQEVQLQETQYF
DNA: TGTGCCAGCAGCCAAGAAGTACAGTTACAAGAGACCCAGTACTTC
J: TRBJ2-5
size: few
V: TRBV28
D: .

CDR3: CASSLVSTNEQFF
DNA: TGTGCCAGCAGCTTAGTTTCGACCAATGAGCAGTTCTTC
J: TRBJ2-1
size: few
V: TRBV7-9
D: .

CDR3: CASSPREGWYNEQFF
DNA: TGTGCCAGCAGCCCCCGAGAGGGATGGTACAATGAGCAGTTCTTC
J: TRBJ2-1
size: few
V: TRBV7-2
D: .

CDR3: CASSPGLDSSYNEQFF
DNA: TGTGCCAGCAGTCCGGGACTAGATTCTTCCTACAATGAGCAGTTCTTC
J: TRBJ2-1
size: many
V: TRBV28
D: TRBD2

CDR3: CASSAGNQETQYF
DNA: TGTGCCAGCTCGGCGGGGAACCAAGAGACCCAGTACTTC
J: TRBJ2-5
size: many
V: TRBV18
D: .

CDR3: CASSLLSMNTEAFF
DNA: TGTGCCAGCAGTTTATTGAGCATGAACACTGAAGCTTTCTTT
J: TRBJ1-1
size: many
V: TRBV12-3/TRBV12-4
D: .

CDR3: CSVRDLRDEKLFF
DNA: TGCAGCGTGAGGGATTTAAGGGATGAAAAACTGTTTTTT
J: TRBJ1-4
size: .
V: TRBV29-1
D: .

CDR3: CASSQARPNTEAFF
DNA: TGTGCCAGCAGCCAAGCCCGCCCGAACACTGAAGCTTTCTTT
J: TRBJ1-1
size: .
V: TRBV3-1
D: .

CDR3: CASSLGLPYQETQYF
DNA: TGTGCCAGCAGCCTAGGACTACCGTACCAAGAGACCCAGTACTTC
J: TRBJ2-5
size: .
V: TRBV5-6
D: .

CDR3: CASSEQGLLSNGFF
DNA: TGTGCCAGCAGTGAACAGGGACTACTCTCCAACGGTTTCTTT
J: TRBJ1-1
size: many
V: TRBV6-1
D: .

CDR3: CASSVGTGYGNTIYF
DNA: TGTGCCAGCAGCGTAGGAACGGGATATGGAAACACCATATATTTT
J: TRBJ1-3
size: .
V: TRBV9
D: .

CDR3: CASSFPSGSYNEQFF
DNA: TGTGCCAGCAGCTTTCCGAGCGGCTCCTACAATGAGCAGTTCTTC
J: TRBJ2-1
size: .
V: TRBV7-9
D: .

CDR3: CASSWEEGGRKNTEAFF
DNA: TGCGCCAGCAGCTGGGAGGAAGGGGGCAGAAAGAACACTGAAGCTTTCTTT
J: TRBJ1-1
size: many
V: TRBV5-1
D: TRBD1

CDR3: CSATGFNYGYTF
DNA: TGCAGTGCGACAGGGTTTAACTATGGCTACACCTTC
J: TRBJ1-2
size: many
V: TRBV20-1
D: TRBD1

CDR3: CASSLGPTDEQYF
DNA: TGTGCCAGCAGCTTAGGGCCCACCGACGAGCAGTACTTC
J: TRBJ2-7
size: .
V: TRBV7-8
D: .

CDR3: CASSPGTSGRALNEQFF
DNA: TGTGCCAGCAGCCCTGGGACTAGCGGGAGGGCCCTCAATGAGCAGTTCTTC
J: TRBJ2-1
size: many
V: TRBV11-2
D: TRBD2

CDR3: CASSLNPLSGNTIYF
DNA: TGCGCCAGCAGCTTGAACCCTCTCTCTGGAAACACCATATATTTT
J: TRBJ1-3
size: few
V: TRBV5-1
D: .

CDR3: CSASLPGLAGDYEQFF
DNA: TGCAGTGCTAGCCTCCCTGGACTAGCGGGAGACTATGAGCAGTTCTTC
J: TRBJ2-1
size: many
V: TRBV20-1
D: TRBD2

CDR3: CASSLVAGNNEKLFF
DNA: TGTGCCAGCAGCTTAGTAGCCGGGAATAATGAAAAACTGTTTTTT
J: TRBJ1-4
size: few
V: TRBV7-8
D: .

CDR3: CASRRSRDTQYF
DNA: TGTGCCAGCAGACGCTCGAGAGATACGCAGTATTTT
J: TRBJ2-3
size: few
V: TRBV2
D: .

CDR3: CSARGRLTSTDTQYF
DNA: TGCAGTGCTAGAGGGAGGTTAACTAGCACAGATACGCAGTATTTT
J: TRBJ2-3
size: .
V: TRBV20-1
D: .

CDR3: CASSQEGHQYF
DNA: TGTGCCAGCAGCCAAGAGGGACACCAGTACTTC
J: TRBJ2-5
size: many
V: TRBV3-1
D: .

CDR3: CASSSGTIYTF
DNA: TGTGCCAGCAGTTCCGGGACAATCTACACCTTC
J: TRBJ1-2
size: .
V: TRBV12-3/TRBV12-4
D: .

CDR3: CASSLGVLSGGYQETQYF
DNA: TGTGCCAGCAGCTTAGGGGTTTTGAGCGGGGGATACCAAGAGACCCAGTACTTC
J: TRBJ2-5
size: few
V: TRBV7-2
D: TRBD2

CDR3: CASSLAGRRGETQYF
DNA: TGTGCCAGCAGCTTAGCTGGGCGTAGGGGGGAGACCCAGTACTTC
J: TRBJ2-5
size: many
V: TRBV11-2
D: .